This T cell receptor beta chain was captured by sequencing in a study of cytomegalovirus exposure and HLA in healthy donors (dated by TCRdb to 2016 to 2017). Describing the broader study: In an earlier analysis of around 540 of the donors, under 300 Gb of sequence data and 117 million unique TCR beta sequences from about 179 million T cells were reported. Approximately 310 gigabases of sequencing data and about 92 million unique TCR sequences made up an early release that covered nearly 650 HLA-typed donors. Of the roughly 410 genotyped donors, less than 85% were placed in the genetic ancestry cluster associated with self-reported Caucasian donors. The study was designed to test whether signatures of past pathogen exposure could be identified by cataloging public T cell receptors. The study used immunosequencing to profile the T cell repertoires of approximately 650 subjects and linked those repertoires to cytomegalovirus serostatus. A separate validation cohort of roughly 120 different subjects was used in addition to the 666-subject first cohort. To predict cytomegalovirus infection status, the study combined high-throughput TCR immunosequencing, statistical association of individual TCRs with disease status, and machine learning. A later analysis re-examined previously published TCR beta repertoires from several hundred donors and added high-resolution HLA genotyping to investigate patterns of TCR occurrence. In the later analysis, no new phenotypic data were used to find candidate immune exposures; instead, reliance was placed on TCR beta sequences and their occurrence across donors. An earlier analysis of more than 450 of the donors used high-throughput TCR beta sequencing to judge whether each TCR beta V gene segment behaved as functional or pseudogenic. Donor age, sex, ethnicity and CMV serostatus were compiled together with the repertoire data. In a later genetic analysis, genome-wide SNP genotypes for about 65% of the roughly 670 donors were used, and that subset was treated as a discovery cohort. Every discovery cohort repertoire had been produced on one sequencing platform. Class I and class II HLA loci were covered by the typing at four-digit resolution. The number of typed donors differed by locus: about 620-640 for A, B, C, DRB1 and DQB1; 500 to 550 for DQA1; some 590 for DPA1; and 400 to 480 for DPB1. Four or five DR-DQ haplotypes were handled as single units for association and clustering because linkage in the cohort was strong. Across roughly 420 genotyped donors of the cohort, an average of approximately 240,000 unique TCR beta nucleotide sequences per donor were sequenced, and 15% to 20% of those sequences were non-productive.

The germline V gene (reference sequence) sets CDR1 to LNHDA and CDR2 to SQIVND. The CDR3 sequence holds 15 residues, the cysteine and phenylalanine included. Of the read, only the CDR3 DNA is kept; its 45 bases are in frame from base 1. The trim is 6 bases for V and 0 bases for J, with a gap of 14 bases between the germline ends. In total, approximately 610 healthy bone marrow donors made up the cohort. Cohort members were all nominally healthy when sampled, although unrecorded immune exposures were likely present. The donor tested CMV seropositive and was one of the 289 seropositive cohort members. Every donor gave a peripheral blood sample, and the peripheral blood mononuclear cells from that sample were used for TCR beta sequencing. Genomic DNA extraction from the blood cell samples was performed with the Qiagen DNeasy Blood Extraction Kit. General findings and caveats noted by the study authors: In a later genetic analysis, a missense DCLRE1C variant was associated with V-gene and J-gene trimming of TCR beta chains, and the association was replicated in an independent cohort. Correlated functional status among segregating V segments might be attributable to linkage disequilibrium, but an unknown experimental factor could not be ruled out. In this cohort, only TCR beta chains were sequenced, and detectable features were limited by the absence of alpha or paired-chain data. A group of highly shared sequence variants was considered likely to be a technical artifact of the sequencing pipeline. In vitro tests confirmed that a few of the cytomegalovirus-associated TCR beta chains recognize cytomegalovirus antigens. The only immune exposure information available for the cohort was CMV serostatus. HLA typing was unavailable for some donors at each locus, so association tests used only the typed subset. When HLA alleles, especially DR and DQ, strongly co-occurred, TCR associations were difficult to assign to individual alleles. In a later analysis, several top co-occurrence clusters were reported to appear linked to parvovirus B19, influenza, CMV and Epstein-Barr virus. Some IMGT-functional V segments, including TRBV6-2 and TRBV6-3, could not be distinguished by the 87-base-pair reads and were therefore excluded. Over 15 rarely observed V segments, including chromosome 9 orphons, were excluded from the earlier analysis of several hundred of the donors because counts were too low. The presence/absence analyses assumed that sequencing depth was roughly uniform across donors, and that assumption may not be true. In a later analysis, most CMV-associated TCR beta chains were found to appear HLA-restricted, with HLA associations seemingly driven largely by CMV exposure. In a later genetic analysis, fewer N-insertions in productive TCRs were reported among donors in an Asian-associated ancestry cluster than the approximately 630-donor mean. At a false discovery rate of 0.05, a later analysis linked fewer than 20,000 TCR beta sequences to specific HLA alleles. According to the authors, the approach could potentially be generalized to other disease states and immunological phenotypes. A further reported finding was that TCR beta sequences accurately predicted the HLA-A and HLA-B alleles for most subjects in the first cohort. Most TCR sequences were seen in very few donors, while some public TCRs were found in many individuals. In both the original and validation cohorts, the classifier was reported to diagnose cytomegalovirus status with high specificity and sensitivity. In a later analysis, TCR association rates were found to vary across HLA loci, with the most associated TCRs seen for DRB1 alleles and the fewest for HLA-C alleles. In the study, around 160 TCR beta chains were listed as associated with cytomegalovirus. In an earlier analysis of fewer than 700 of the donors, most TCR beta V segments appeared in productive rearrangements about 87% or about 30% of the time, broadly matching IMGT annotations. In a later analysis, HLA-associated TCR beta chains were found to be more clonally expanded and to have lower generation probabilities than equally common non-associated chains.

The library was prepared using the immunoSEQ multiplex PCR assay. For the multiplex PCR, a mixture combining 60 forward primers for TCR Vbeta segments and 13 reverse primers for TCR Jbeta segments was used. The CDR3 region of rearranged TCR beta genes was amplified from genomic DNA by a multiplex PCR assay. Amplified TCR beta libraries were sequenced as 87-base-pair reads on the Illumina HiSeq System. The source study handled its data this way. Across the 640 or so repertoires, a later analysis counted roughly 77 million unique TCR beta chains, 9 million to 14 million of which were shared by at least two donors. A nearest-neighbor algorithm error-corrected the raw reads and collapsed the reads into unique sequences, merging closely related sequences to remove PCR and sequencing errors. To assign V, D and J gene segments, CDR3 sequences were aligned to IMGT reference sequences. For a sequence to be retained, a match of at least six nucleotides was required to both a V gene segment and a J gene segment. A rearrangement was called productive if the CDR3 had no stop codons and remained in frame with V and J, and every other rearrangement was called non-productive. Following IMGT convention, CDR3 was defined as the stretch from the second conserved V-encoded cysteine to the conserved J-encoded phenylalanine. The earlier analysis of about 610 of the donors excluded any sequence lacking an unambiguous match to a single V gene segment. An earlier analysis of several hundred of the donors called V segments functional above 56.7% productive rearrangements and segregating when the between-donor standard deviation exceeded 5%. A statistical classification framework was built to diagnose cytomegalovirus status from the catalog of TCR beta chain sequences. In a later analysis, TCR nucleotide sequences were compared against IMGT/GENE-DB human TR gene sequences so that V and J genes could be assigned. The TCRdist pipeline was used in a later analysis to assign CDR3 sequences and most-parsimonious VDJ recombination scenarios. In a later analysis, each TCR beta chain was defined by its CDR3 amino acid sequence together with its V-gene family, and reads without a unique V-gene family were excluded. In a later analysis, some 600 highly shared, low-generation-probability nucleotide sequences were removed to address suspected cross-contamination and a sequencing artifact. In a later analysis, a clonal expansion index for each public chain was calculated from normalized within-repertoire ranks of inferred template counts. In a later analysis, generation probabilities were computed with a VDJ recombination model fitted to out-of-frame rearrangements, and the resulting probabilities were checked against IGoR. Hypergeometric tests were used in a later analysis to score TCR-TCR, TCR-HLA and TCR-CMV co-occurrence, with a repertoire-size bias correction applied to the TCR pairs. A later analysis estimated false discovery rates by permuting HLA or CMV assignments 20 times. In a later analysis, co-occurring TCRs were grouped using DBSCAN, and TCRdist sequence similarity was added for clustering within HLA-allele-positive subsets. Repertoires with fewer than 30,000 or more than 120,000 public chains were left out of co-occurrence clustering, as were five repertoires with anomalous nucleotide sharing. TCRdb carries this immuneACCESS record with in-frame sequences only. Its versions omit some clonotypes, under half of them owing to an unresolved V gene in the studies checked, with the rest unexplained. Clone size and the V and J calls come from that table; the DNA yielded D and trimming. Here the sample has about 130,000 clones; about 85% occur a single time. Jointly, the top ten make up about 7% of the sample.

In the case of this clone: No antigen is known for it. No much larger clone is present one base from it, and per-base qualities are unavailable.

The specimen was PBMCs. The origin of this receptor is a woman in her thirties in good health and CMV-seropositive. The rearrangement combines TRBV19 with TRBJ1-1; the D gene identity is not certain. The DNA sequence follows: TGTGCCAGTAGCATCCGGTTCGAGATGAACACTGAAGCTTTCTTT. The translation is CASSIRFEMNTEAFF.